The 19 T cell receptor beta chains listed next were all sequenced from one sample in a study of blood T cell repertoires in COVID-19. Sequencing used immunoSEQ multiplex PCR; TCRdb keeps in-frame clones, though not all of them. The table lists a few hundred thousand clones, more than 85% of them singletons. The sequenced material came from peripheral blood. Source of these receptors: a woman aged 70-85 years with active or convalescent COVID-19.

V gene TRBV7-9 combines with J gene TRBJ2-3; 8 bases are a match to TRBD2. The length of the CDR3 is 14 residues. Trimming took 1 base from V and 11 from J; bases not matched to a gene: 8. The germline CDR1 and CDR2 sequences are SEHNR and FQNEAQ (reference sequence). As DNA, the CDR3 is TGTGCCAGCAGCTTAGAGGGAGCGGGGGAACAGCAGTATTTT. Translating it yields CASSLEGAGEQQYF.

The genes are TRBV5-1 and TRBJ1-1; 7 nucleotides align to TRBD1. Germline V gene sequence: CDR1 SGHRS, CDR2 YFSETQ. J was trimmed by 0 bases and V by 4 bases; bases with no gene match: 3. The CDR3 runs to 14 residues. The CDR3 DNA reads as TGCGCCAGCAGCCCGGGACAGATGAACACTGAAGCTTTCTTT. The encoded protein is CASSPGQMNTEAFF. Variable domain in full (rest from reference TRBV5-1 and TRBJ1-1): KAGVTQTPRYLIKTRGQQVTLSCSPISGHRSVSWYQQTPGQGLQFLFEYFSETQRNKGNFPGRFSGRQFSNSRSEMNVSTLELGDSALYLCASSPGQMNTEAFFGQGTRLTVV.

The chain joins TRBV9 to TRBJ2-1; 11 bases line up with TRBD2. CDR3 size: 15 residues. Germline V gene sequence: CDR1 SGDLS, CDR2 YYNGEE. V lost 2 bases, J lost 3 bases, and 1 base stayed unmatched. The DNA for the CDR3 is TGTGCCAGCAGCGTTAGCGGGGGGGACTACAATGAGCAGTTCTTC. Translation gives CASSVSGGDYNEQFF.

This clone was counted only a few times. The chain carries TRBV19 and TRBJ1-1, with TRBD1 matching over 9 bases. From germline, CDR1 is LNHDA and CDR2 SQIVND (reference sequence). V gave up 5 bases and J gave up 0 bases; unmatched junction bases: 7. The CDR3 loop spans 16 amino acids. CDR3 residues: CASSLSGTGMNTEAFF. In nucleotides, the CDR3 is TGTGCCAGTAGTCTAAGCGGGACAGGGATGAACACTGAAGCTTTCTTT.

Remarks on this clone: The junction departs from the called germline gene at one end, perhaps through a read error. The rearrangement joins TRBV7-9 to TRBJ2-1, with TRBD2 identical over 10 bases. Looked up from germline, CDR1 is SEHNR and CDR2 is FQNEAQ (reference sequence). This CDR3 is 14 amino acids long. The CDR3 DNA reads TGTGCCAGCAGCTTAGCGGCAGCGGGGGGGCCTTTAGTCTTC. This codes for CASSLAAAGGPLVF.

This chain connects TRBV7-2 to TRBJ1-4, with unresolved D. CDR3 length: 13 amino acids. Germline CDR1 SGHTA, CDR2 FQGNSA. V lost 4 bases and J lost 7, with 10 bases in between. CDR3: CASSSRRSEKLFF. The DNA for the CDR3 is TGTGCCAGCAGCTCTCGCCGGAGTGAAAAACTGTTTTTT.

The chain carries TRBV18 and TRBJ1-4; D call uncertain. V was shortened by 5 bases and J by 8 bases, with 12 bases between the two germline ends. This CDR3 spans 13 amino acids. Germline V lookup: CDR1 KGHSH, CDR2 LQKENI. CDR3 amino acids: CASSSGVEEKLFF. The CDR3, as DNA: TGTGCCAGCTCATCGGGTGTTGAGGAAAAACTGTTTTTT.

This chain uses TRBV5-1 with TRBJ2-2; TRBD1 agrees at 10 bases. The CDR3 is made up of 16 amino acids. Germline CDR1 is SGHRS and CDR2 is YFSETQ. With V trimmed by 4 bases and J by 4 bases, 7 bases remained unmatched. CDR3 loop: CASSTDRGRITGELFF. DNA for the CDR3: TGCGCCAGCAGCACTGACAGGGGGCGGATCACCGGGGAGCTGTTTTTT.

This clone occurred once. This CDR3 is CASSTNHRGSYGYTF. In nucleotides, the CDR3 is TGTGCCAGCAGCACAAATCACAGGGGGTCCTATGGCTACACCTTC. The J gene is TRBJ1-2, the V gene TRBV7-9; 8 bases agree with TRBD1. Germline V gene lookup returns CDR1 SEHNR and CDR2 FQNEAQ (reference sequence). The V and J ends lost 5 bases and 4 bases, in that order; junction bases with no gene match: 9. The CDR3 sequence is 15 residues long.

CDR3 region: CASSPPDSNEQYF. For the CDR3, the DNA is TGTGCCAGCTCACCTCCGGACAGTAACGAGCAGTACTTC. The chain carries TRBV18 and TRBJ2-7; D is possibly TRBD1 (6 bases). Germline loops: CDR1 KGHSH, CDR2 LQKENI. The length of the CDR3 is 13 residues. Trimming removed 3 bases at V and 5 bases at J, with 11 bases between.

The gene calls are TRBV3-1 (or the pseudogene TRBV3-2) and TRBJ1-4; TRBD1 aligns across 10 bases. Trimming at V came to 3 bases and at J to 4 bases, leaving 2 bases not matched to a gene. This CDR3 has 15 residues. CDR1 and CDR2 from the germline V gene are LGHDT and YNNKEL (reference sequence). CDR3 sequence: CASSQGQGINEKLFF. CDR3 coding DNA: TGTGCCAGCAGCCAGGGACAGGGGATTAATGAAAAACTGTTTTTT.

The rearrangement joins TRBV19 to TRBJ1-2, with D possibly matching TRBD1 (6 bases). Germline CDR1 reads LNHDA; CDR2 reads SQIVND (reference sequence). Trimming shortened V by 5 bases and J by 5 bases, and 12 bases separated the two germline ends. The CDR3 spans 13 residues. The CDR3 DNA sequence: TGTGCCAGTAGTGCCCAGACAGGTTATGGCTACACCTTC. As protein: CASSAQTGYGYTF.

V and J are TRBV2 and TRBJ1-2; a weak D match, TRBD1 (6 bases). V was pared by 7 bases and J by 4 bases, with 19 bases between. The germline V gene encodes CDR1 SNHLY and CDR2 FYNNEI. The CDR3 has 15 residues. This CDR3 is CASNPDSPSLYGYTF. CDR3 DNA sequence: TGTGCCAGCAATCCGGACAGTCCCTCGCTCTATGGCTACACCTTC.

This CDR3 reads CASSAGPYTEAFF. The CDR3 region has the DNA TGTGCCAGCAGTGCGGGACCCTACACTGAAGCTTTCTTT. The V gene is TRBV6-2 or TRBV6-3, the J gene TRBJ1-1; D possibly corresponds to TRBD1 (5 bases). CDR3 length: 13 residues. Germline V gene lookup returns CDR1 MNHEY and CDR2 SVGEGT. The germline V and J ends were trimmed by 5 bases and 3 bases, with 10 bases remaining between them.

The chain carries TRBV7-8 and TRBJ2-7; 9 bases are a match to TRBD1. The CDR3 runs 13 residues. Germline V gene lookup returns CDR1 SGHVS and CDR2 FQNEAQ. Trimming removed 8 bases from V and 8 bases from J; junction bases left unmatched: 10. The CDR3 is CASRGPGQGKQYF. The CDR3 region has the DNA TGTGCCAGCCGAGGACCGGGACAGGGCAAGCAGTACTTC.

J is TRBJ1-1 and V is TRBV9, with a possible D match to TRBD1 (5 bases). Germline V gene data show CDR1 as SGDLS and CDR2 as YYNGEE. V was cut by 0 bases and J by 5 bases, with 5 bases left in between. This CDR3 comprises 12 residues. The CDR3 region is CASSVEGTEAFF. CDR3 sequence (DNA): TGTGCCAGCAGCGTAGAGGGGACTGAAGCTTTCTTT.

V usage is TRBV12-3 or TRBV12-4 and J usage is TRBJ1-5, with D perhaps matching TRBD1 (5 bases). CDR3 length: 11 residues. Trimming shortened V by 8 bases and J by 11 bases, and 13 bases separated the two germline ends. CDR3 coding DNA: TGTGCCAGCGGAGTCCAAGGGGCCCAGCATTTT. Its translation is CASGVQGAQHF.

The chain combines TRBV27 with TRBJ1-2; tentative D call: TRBD1 (6 bases). Trimming left V 6 bases short and J 6 bases short, with 20 bases between. CDR3 length: 15 residues. Germline V lookup: CDR1 MNHEY, CDR2 SMNVEV (reference sequence). For the CDR3, the DNA is TGTGCCAGCAGGGAACCGGGGGGGGCACCACATGGCTACACCTTC. It specifies CASREPGGAPHGYTF.

V gene TRBV29-1 combines with J gene TRBJ2-7, with a possible D match to TRBD1 (5 bases). Germline V gene data show CDR1 as SQVTM and CDR2 as ANQGSEA. This CDR3 has 16 residues. The CDR3 DNA sequence: TGCAGTGCTGTGGGAAGGGGAATGGAAAGCTCCTACGAGCAGTACTTC. Translating it yields CSAVGRGMESSYEQYF.